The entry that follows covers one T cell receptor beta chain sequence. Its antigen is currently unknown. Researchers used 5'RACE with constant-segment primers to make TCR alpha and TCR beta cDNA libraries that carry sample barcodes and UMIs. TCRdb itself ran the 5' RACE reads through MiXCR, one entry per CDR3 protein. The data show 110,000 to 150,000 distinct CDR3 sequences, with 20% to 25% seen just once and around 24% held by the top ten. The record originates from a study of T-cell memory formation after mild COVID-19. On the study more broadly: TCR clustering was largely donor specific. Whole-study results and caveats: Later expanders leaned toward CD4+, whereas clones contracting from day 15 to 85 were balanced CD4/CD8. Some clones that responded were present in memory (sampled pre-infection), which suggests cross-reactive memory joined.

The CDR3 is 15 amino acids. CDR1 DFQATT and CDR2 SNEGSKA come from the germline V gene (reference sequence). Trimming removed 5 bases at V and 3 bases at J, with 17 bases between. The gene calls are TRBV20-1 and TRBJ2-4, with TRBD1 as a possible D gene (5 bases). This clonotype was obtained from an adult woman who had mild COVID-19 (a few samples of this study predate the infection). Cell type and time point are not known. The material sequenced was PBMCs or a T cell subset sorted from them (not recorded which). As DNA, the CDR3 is TGCAGTGCTCCGCAGGGTTTTTACGACAAAAACATTCAGTACTTC. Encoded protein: CSAPQGFYDKNIQYF.